These 6 T cell receptor beta chains came from one sample sequenced in a study of CD4 T cells in relation to SARS-CoV-2 and coronaviruses. Their target antigens are unknown. Produced via immunoSEQ multiplex PCR; TCRdb's table is partial and in-frame only. The sample carries some 35,000 clones, roughly 84% recorded once. Sequencing was done on a sample of naive CD4+ T cells from PBMCs, cultured in vitro. The subset denotes: naive CD4+ T cells isolated by negative enrichment. The source is an adult with COVID-19.

The V and J genes are TRBV4-1 and TRBJ2-7; TRBD2 matches at 11 bases. This CDR3 spans 16 amino acids. Losses at the gene ends were 3 bases for V and 5 bases for J; bases not matched to a gene: 9. The germline CDR1 and CDR2 sequences are MGHRA and YSYEKL. CDR3 protein: CASSHNLAGGTDEQYF. The CDR3 coding sequence is TGCGCCAGCAGCCATAACCTAGCGGGAGGTACCGACGAGCAGTACTTC.

The chain carries TRBV14 and TRBJ2-1; 9 nucleotides align to TRBD2. V was pared by 3 bases and J by 9 bases, with 9 bases of the junction left unmatched. The CDR3 has 15 amino acids. The germline V gene encodes CDR1 SGHDN and CDR2 FVKESK. In nucleotides, the CDR3 is TGTGCCAGCAGCCATTTAGCGGGAGAATTTATTGAGCAGTTCTTC. Translating it yields CASSHLAGEFIEQFF.

V is TRBV28 and J is TRBJ2-7; 8 bases fit TRBD1. The CDR3 consists of 14 residues. V lost 7 bases, J lost 4 bases, and 9 bases stayed unmatched. Germline V gene sequence: CDR1 MDHEN, CDR2 SYDVKM. As DNA, the CDR3 is TGTGCCAGCAACCCTGCAGACAGGGGTTACGAGCAGTACTTC. Its translation: CASNPADRGYEQYF.

The DNA for the CDR3 is TGTGCCAGCAGAAACAGGGCTGGAAACACCATATATTTT. Residues: CASRNRAGNTIYF. The chain is built from TRBV28 and TRBJ1-3, with a weak D call TRBD1 (6 bases). CDR1 and CDR2 (germline): MDHEN, SYDVKM. This CDR3 is 13 amino acids long. The V end was cut by 6 bases, the J end by 2 bases, with 8 bases between.

The J gene is TRBJ2-1, the V gene TRBV5-1, with D maybe TRBD2 (5 bases). Germline lookup yields CDR1 SGHRS and CDR2 YFSETQ. V gave up 0 bases and J gave up 6 bases, with 13 bases separating them. The CDR3 loop spans 15 amino acids. The CDR3 nucleotides read TGCGCCAGCAGCTTGGACGGTGTAAGCGGCAATGAGCAGTTCTTC. Protein: CASSLDGVSGNEQFF.

The chain has TRBV19 and TRBJ1-5; 9 bases fit TRBD1. The CDR3 is made up of 17 amino acids. Trimming at V came to 5 bases and at J to 0 bases, leaving 8 bases not matched to a gene. In germline, CDR1 is LNHDA, CDR2 SQIVND (reference sequence). The chain's CDR3 is CASSQPGQGYSNQPQHF. The CDR3 DNA follows: TGTGCCAGTAGTCAACCGGGACAGGGATATAGCAATCAGCCCCAGCATTTT.